These 8 T cell receptor beta chains originate from one sample sequenced in a study of blood T cells in healthy people across ages. Together with a sample-barcoded 5' primer, a J-beta primer mix was included in a second PCR lasting about 6 to 11 cycles. TCRdb reprocessed the 5' RACE reads via MiXCR and lists one record per CDR3 protein. The table lists 550,000 to 600,000 distinct CDR3 sequences, 45% to 55% of them singletons, with 20% to 25% in the top ten. The sample was blood. The source of these receptors is a man older than 75 in good health.

This clonotype was seen a few times. The rearrangement joins TRBV9 to TRBJ2-1; D may be TRBD2 (6 bases). This CDR3 has 13 residues. The germline gives CDR1 SGDLS, CDR2 YYNGEE. Trimming cost V 3 bases and J 7 bases, with 11 bases left between them. The CDR3 sequence is CASSGVEGNEQFF. The CDR3 DNA is TGTGCCAGCAGCGGGGTGGAGGGGAATGAGCAGTTCTTC.

The chain is built from TRBV6-5 and TRBJ2-2; TRBD1 agrees at 9 bases. The germline gives CDR1 MNHEY, CDR2 SVGAGI. The CDR3 extends over 13 amino acids. After removal of 7 bases from V and 6 bases from J, the junction contained 3 bases not matched to a gene. Here the CDR3 DNA reads TGTGCCAGCACTAGGACAGGGGCCGGGGAGCTGTTTTTT. As protein: CASTRTGAGELFF.

The CDR3 region has the DNA TGCGCCAGCAGCCAAGAGCCGATTAATTCACCCCTCCACTTT. Translated: CASSQEPINSPLHF. J is TRBJ1-6 and V is TRBV4-3; no clear D gene. Deletions cut 0 bases from V and 6 bases from J, with 6 bases between. CDR3 length equals 14 residues. Germline loops: CDR1 LGHNA, CDR2 YSLEER.

V and J are TRBV18 and TRBJ1-2; D remains ambiguous. The CDR3 has 15 residues. The V end was cut by 4 bases, the J end by 6 bases, with 18 bases between. Germline V gene data show CDR1 as KGHSH and CDR2 as LQKENI. The CDR3 nucleotides are TGTGCCAGCTCACTACCGACGCGGGTCCAAGATGGCTACACCTTC. It specifies CASSLPTRVQDGYTF.

The genes are TRBV7-9 and TRBJ2-2; D gene unclear. CDR3 size: 14 residues. In germline, CDR1 is SEHNR, CDR2 FQNEAQ (reference sequence). V was clipped by 0 bases and J by 6 bases, with 8 bases between them. The CDR3 loop is CASSLAGRSGELFF. The CDR3 coding sequence is TGTGCCAGCAGCTTAGCGGGAAGGTCCGGGGAGCTGTTTTTT.

The chain has TRBV6-5 and TRBJ2-1; D is perhaps TRBD2 (6 bases). V lost 6 bases and J 9 bases, leaving 15 bases between the germline ends. CDR1 and CDR2 from the germline V gene are MNHEY and SVGAGI. This CDR3 has 13 amino acids. CDR3 in amino acids: CASSQEMGGEQFF. DNA of the CDR3: TGTGCCAGCAGCCAAGAAATGGGGGGTGAGCAGTTCTTC.

This clonotype was counted between two and nine times. The chain couples TRBV2 to TRBJ2-7; D might be TRBD1 (5 bases). This CDR3 contains 14 residues. The V end lost 1 base, the J end lost 3 bases, and 10 bases lay between the germline ends. The germline V gene has CDR1 SNHLY and CDR2 FYNNEI. The CDR3 DNA reads TGTGCCAGCAGTGAAGGGTTCCAGGGCTACGAGCAGTACTTC. Translation: CASSEGFQGYEQYF.

The V call is TRBV9, the J call TRBJ2-5, with 11 bases lining up with TRBD2. Germline-derived CDR1 and CDR2 are SGDLS and YYNGEE. The CDR3 runs to 16 residues. V gave up 4 bases and J gave up 2 bases; unmatched junction bases: 7. CDR3 region: CASSTSGTSGQETQYF. DNA of the CDR3: TGTGCCAGCAGCACCTCCGGGACTAGCGGACAAGAGACCCAGTACTTC.